These T cell receptor beta chains were read from a single sample in a study of OX40 agonist ivuxolimab in advanced cancers. Assay used: immunoSEQ multiplex PCR; TCRdb lists only in-frame clones, some missing. The sample has 65,000 to 85,000 clones, 85% seen once. The sequencing here drew on CD4+ or CD8+ T cells sorted from blood, taken in a trial of the OX40 agonist ivuxolimab. Source of these receptors: an adult with an advanced solid tumor such as melanoma, head and neck, liver or kidney cancer. Each CDR3 is given with its conserved first and last residue. Fields, in order: clone size, J gene, V gene, D gene, CDR3 protein, CDR3 DNA. The D gene is left open where the match is weak. Some rows have no size entry. The others give once, few or many, or a class for an expanded clone.

- TRBJ2-7 TRBV6-1 TRBD1 CASSGTMTGLEQYF TGTGCCAGCAGCGGCACCATGACAGGGCTCGAGCAGTACTTC
- TRBJ2-3 TRBV11-2 - CASSRAQGGSTDTQYF TGTGCCAGCAGCCGTGCCCAGGGGGGTAGCACAGATACGCAGTATTTT
- TRBJ2-6 TRBV30 - CAWDSGTYSGANVLTF TGTGCCTGGGACTCCGGGACTTACTCTGGGGCCAACGTCCTGACTTTC
- TRBJ2-3 TRBV30 TRBD1 CAWSLTGGMYTQYF TGTGCCTGGAGTCTGACAGGGGGCATGTATACGCAGTATTTT
- TRBJ1-4 TRBV11-3 TRBD1 CASSWTGGNEKLFF TGTGCCAGCAGCTGGACAGGGGGTAACGAAAAACTGTTTTTT
- TRBJ2-7 TRBV7-9 - CASSLVSHEQYF TGTGCCAGCAGCTTAGTAAGCCACGAGCAGTACTTC
- TRBJ2-6 TRBV19 TRBD1 CASSAGTGVSGANVLTF TGTGCCAGTAGTGCCGGGACAGGGGTCTCTGGGGCCAACGTCCTGACTTTC
once TRBJ1-3 TRBV10-3 - CAIGGSIGNTIYF TGTGCCATCGGGGGGTCGATCGGAAACACCATATATTTT
- TRBJ2-7 TRBV28 - CASRAPAGRYEQYF TGTGCCAGCAGGGCACCAGCGGGCCGATACGAGCAGTACTTC
- TRBJ1-2 TRBV5-1 - CASSLARQGNNYGYTF TGCGCCAGCAGCTTGGCTCGGCAGGGTAATAACTATGGCTACACCTTC
- TRBJ2-1 TRBV2 TRBD1 CASSGGQSSYNEQFF TGTGCCAGCAGTGGGGGACAGAGCTCCTACAATGAGCAGTTCTTC
- TRBJ2-1 TRBV19 - CASSPGKGWQVYNEQFF TGTGCCAGTAGTCCCGGTAAGGGGTGGCAGGTTTACAATGAGCAGTTCTTC
- TRBJ1-5 TRBV6-6 TRBD1 CASSSTGGRQPQHF TGTGCCAGCAGTTCTACAGGGGGCAGACAGCCCCAGCATTTT
- TRBJ1-2 TRBV2 - CASSEIRAGREAAGYTF TGTGCCAGCAGTGAAATAAGGGCTGGCAGGGAAGCGGCTGGCTACACCTTC
- TRBJ1-1 TRBV18 TRBD1 CASSRDRLNTEAFF TGTGCCAGCTCCCGGGACAGGCTGAACACTGAAGCTTTCTTT
- TRBJ1-1 TRBV7-2 TRBD1 CASRQGGLNTEAFF TGTGCCAGCAGACAGGGGGGGCTGAACACTGAAGCTTTCTTT
- TRBJ2-3 TRBV6-1 - CASEFRHPGADTQYF TGTGCCAGCGAATTCCGACATCCCGGGGCAGATACGCAGTATTTT
- TRBJ1-3 TRBV7-2 - CASSLASRVSGNTIYF TGTGCCAGCAGCTTAGCATCTCGGGTCTCTGGAAACACCATATATTTT
- TRBJ2-5 TRBV21-1 - CASSKGSVLGTGVGETQYF TGTGCCAGCAGCAAAGGAAGCGTCCTCGGGACAGGGGTAGGGGAGACCCAGTACTTC
- TRBJ1-6 TRBV6-1 - CASSEGRVPDNSPLHF TGTGCCAGCAGTGAAGGTCGAGTACCCGATAATTCACCCCTCCACTTT
- TRBJ1-2 TRBV7-2 - CASSLGGTDRGYTF TGTGCCAGCAGCTTAGGAGGGACGGACCGGGGCTACACCTTC
- TRBJ1-5 TRBV4-1 TRBD1 CASSQVGTGHQPQHF TGCGCCAGCAGCCAAGTCGGGACAGGACATCAGCCCCAGCATTTT
- TRBJ1-1 TRBV11-3 - CASSLEGEMNTEAFF TGTGCCAGCAGCTTAGAGGGGGAGATGAACACTGAAGCTTTCTTT
- TRBJ1-5 TRBV19 TRBD1 CASSIGQGLEPQHF TGTGCCAGTAGTATCGGACAGGGGCTGGAGCCCCAGCATTTT
- TRBJ2-2 TRBV9 - CASSVAGLPPGELFF TGTGCCAGCAGCGTAGCGGGACTCCCCCCCGGGGAGCTGTTTTTT
- TRBJ2-3 TRBV6-1 - CASSGHRFTDTQYF TGTGCCAGCAGTGGTCACAGATTCACAGATACGCAGTATTTT
- TRBJ2-4 TRBV9 - CASSSTTVGDIQYF TGTGCCAGCAGCTCGACGACCGTGGGGGACATTCAGTACTTC
once TRBJ2-7 TRBV5-1 - CASSLGGYEQYF TGCGCCAGCAGCTTGGGAGGCTACGAGCAGTACTTC
- TRBJ1-1 TRBV11-2 - CASSLYQRAEAFF TGTGCCAGCAGCTTATATCAGAGAGCTGAAGCTTTCTTT
- TRBJ2-5 TRBV5-8 TRBD1 CASSLAGQAQETQYF TGTGCCAGCAGCTTGGCTGGACAGGCCCAAGAGACCCAGTACTTC
- TRBJ2-7 TRBV28 TRBD1 CASSLEGAVSWREQYF TGTGCCAGCAGTTTAGAGGGGGCCGTCTCCTGGCGCGAGCAGTACTTC
- TRBJ2-5 TRBV29-1 TRBD2 CSVVPGLAGWIQYF TGCAGCGTCGTTCCGGGACTAGCGGGATGGATCCAGTACTTC
- TRBJ2-5 TRBV15 - CATSPRDNLETQYF TGTGCCACCAGCCCCCGGGACAATCTGGAGACCCAGTACTTC
- TRBJ2-2 TRBV7-9 TRBD2 CASSSAGGRSGELFF TGTGCCAGCAGCTCAGCGGGGGGGCGATCCGGGGAGCTGTTTTTT
- TRBJ1-1 TRBV5-6 TRBD1 CASSSGQGTTEAFF TGTGCCAGCAGCTCCGGACAGGGAACCACTGAAGCTTTCTTT
once TRBJ2-4 TRBV4-1 TRBD2 CASSQGTSGRAGGKNIQYF TGCGCCAGCAGCCAGGGGACTAGCGGGAGGGCCGGGGGCAAAAACATTCAGTACTTC
- TRBJ2-3 TRBV7-9 TRBD2 CASSFAPSGPDTQYF TGTGCCAGCAGCTTTGCCCCTAGCGGGCCAGATACGCAGTATTTT
once TRBJ2-7 TRBV5-4 - CASSLYSPGGVEQYF TGTGCCAGCAGCTTATATAGCCCGGGTGGGGTCGAGCAGTACTTC
- TRBJ1-1 TRBV5-4 - CASSLPMGRENTEAFF TGTGCCAGCAGCTTGCCCATGGGCAGAGAGAACACTGAAGCTTTCTTT
- TRBJ1-1 TRBV7-9 - CASSLERLGTEAFF TGTGCCAGCAGCTTGGAAAGGCTGGGCACTGAAGCTTTCTTT
- TRBJ1-1 TRBV6-5 - CASSDVAVTEAFF TGTGCCAGCAGCGACGTCGCTGTTACTGAAGCTTTCTTT
once TRBJ2-1 TRBV11-2 - CASSFLKPHEAYNEQFF TGTGCCAGCAGCTTCCTAAAGCCCCACGAAGCCTACAATGAGCAGTTCTTC